These T cell receptor beta chains were read from a single sample in a study of T-cell memory formation after mild COVID-19. TCRdb analysed the 5' RACE reads with MiXCR anew, one entry per CDR3 protein. The profile shows 240,000 or so distinct CDR3 sequences, around a tenth of them singletons. Sequenced sample: PBMCs or a T cell subset sorted from them (not recorded which). The receptors originated from a man aged 18 to 35 who had mild COVID-19 (a few samples of this study predate the infection). Cell type and time point are not known. CDR3s include the opening cysteine and the closing phenylalanine or tryptophan. Fields, in order: D gene, clone size, J gene, V gene, CDR3 protein, CDR3 DNA. D genes are given only for firm matches. The size of a clone is reported for some rows only, either as once, few or many, or as a class for expanded clones.

D: -; size: -; J: TRBJ2-4; V: TRBV5-6; CDR3: CASSIRGQNIQYF; DNA: TGTGCCAGCAGCATCCGCGGCCAAAACATTCAGTACTTC
D: -; size: many; J: TRBJ2-1; V: TRBV6-6; CDR3: CASSYSTDAEVEQFF; DNA: TGTGCCAGCAGTTACTCCACCGATGCCGAGGTTGAGCAGTTCTTC
D: TRBD2; size: -; J: TRBJ2-3; V: TRBV5-1; CDR3: CASSSTSGGEIDTQYF; DNA: TGCGCCAGCAGCAGTACTAGCGGGGGGGAAATAGATACGCAGTATTTT
D: -; size: few; J: TRBJ1-6; V: TRBV20-1; CDR3: CSARDGGDSPLHF; DNA: TGCAGTGCTAGAGATGGGGGAGATTCACCCCTCCACTTT
D: TRBD2; size: -; J: TRBJ2-3; V: TRBV20-1; CDR3: CSAMRGGPDTQYF; DNA: TGCAGTGCAATGCGGGGGGGCCCTGATACGCAGTATTTT
D: TRBD2; size: -; J: TRBJ2-7; V: TRBV7-2; CDR3: CASSSRPGLAVRTYEQYF; DNA: TGTGCCAGCAGCTCCAGACCGGGACTAGCGGTGCGAACCTACGAGCAGTACTTC
D: -; size: -; J: TRBJ2-7; V: TRBV7-2; CDR3: CASSPQNGYEQYF; DNA: TGTGCCAGCAGCCCCCAGAACGGCTACGAGCAGTACTTC
D: TRBD1; size: few; J: TRBJ1-4; V: TRBV20-1; CDR3: CSARAGTDNNEKLFF; DNA: TGCAGTGCCAGAGCCGGGACAGACAATAATGAAAAACTGTTTTTT
D: -; size: -; J: TRBJ2-3; V: TRBV6-5; CDR3: CASSSLIGYTQYF; DNA: TGTGCCAGCAGTTCCTTGATCGGTTATACGCAGTATTTT
D: TRBD1; size: -; J: TRBJ1-1; V: TRBV5-1; CDR3: CASSLGRTGRYSMNTEAFF; DNA: TGCGCCAGCAGCTTGGGGCGGACAGGGAGGTACTCTATGAACACTGAAGCTTTCTTT
D: -; size: few; J: TRBJ2-1; V: TRBV11-2; CDR3: CASSLGPTVYNEQFF; DNA: TGTGCCAGCAGCTTAGGGCCTACAGTATACAATGAGCAGTTCTTC
D: -; size: -; J: TRBJ2-1; V: TRBV6-2/TRBV6-3; CDR3: CASSSQEVRSEQFF; DNA: TGTGCCAGCAGTTCCCAAGAAGTCCGGTCTGAGCAGTTCTTC
D: -; size: few; J: TRBJ1-4; V: TRBV14; CDR3: CASSYSNSNEKLFF; DNA: TGTGCCAGCAGTTACAGTAACTCTAATGAAAAACTGTTTTTT
D: -; size: few; J: TRBJ2-3; V: TRBV12-3/TRBV12-4; CDR3: CASSTHWEDTQYF; DNA: TGTGCCAGCAGTACACACTGGGAAGATACGCAGTATTTT
D: -; size: -; J: TRBJ2-2; V: TRBV10-2; CDR3: CASKRDGDTGELFF; DNA: TGCGCCAGCAAAAGGGACGGGGACACCGGGGAGCTGTTTTTT
D: -; size: many; J: TRBJ2-7; V: TRBV5-1; CDR3: CASSPGGAGTYEQYF; DNA: TGCGCCAGCAGCCCGGGCGGGGCAGGGACTTACGAGCAGTACTTC
D: -; size: few; J: TRBJ1-2; V: TRBV7-9; CDR3: CASTGPGGYGYTF; DNA: TGTGCCAGTACAGGACCGGGGGGTTATGGCTACACCTTC
D: TRBD1; size: -; J: TRBJ1-4; V: TRBV12-3/TRBV12-4; CDR3: CASRPNRGATNEKLFF; DNA: TGTGCCAGCAGACCGAACAGGGGGGCAACTAATGAAAAACTGTTTTTT
D: -; size: -; J: TRBJ2-1; V: TRBV5-4; CDR3: CASRGDRSYNEQFF; DNA: TGTGCCAGCAGGGGGGACCGCTCCTACAATGAGCAGTTCTTC
D: TRBD1; size: many; J: TRBJ2-7; V: TRBV5-1; CDR3: CASSFGTGSYEQYF; DNA: TGCGCCAGCAGCTTCGGGACAGGGTCCTACGAGCAGTACTTC
D: -; size: many; J: TRBJ2-7; V: TRBV7-9; CDR3: CASSSGPGRGYEQYF; DNA: TGTGCCAGCAGCTCCGGACCGGGACGGGGCTACGAGCAGTACTTC
D: -; size: many; J: TRBJ2-2; V: TRBV19; CDR3: CASSRYRDSTGELFF; DNA: TGTGCCAGTAGCAGATACCGGGACTCCACCGGGGAGCTGTTTTTT
D: -; size: -; J: TRBJ2-3; V: TRBV15; CDR3: CATSRNGDTQYF; DNA: TGTGCCACCAGCAGGAACGGGGATACGCAGTATTTT
D: TRBD2; size: -; J: TRBJ2-3; V: TRBV5-1; CDR3: CASSPGLGSDTQYF; DNA: TGCGCCAGCAGCCCTGGACTAGGATCAGATACGCAGTATTTT
D: -; size: -; J: TRBJ2-1; V: TRBV15; CDR3: CATSRVEAEQFF; DNA: TGTGCCACCAGCAGAGTAGAGGCCGAGCAGTTCTTC
D: -; size: few; J: TRBJ2-3; V: TRBV5-1; CDR3: CASSSSGASTDTQYF; DNA: TGCGCCAGCAGCAGCAGTGGGGCTAGCACAGATACGCAGTATTTT
D: -; size: -; J: TRBJ1-6; V: TRBV5-1; CDR3: CARGVYSPLHF; DNA: TGCGCCAGGGGGGTTTATTCACCCCTCCACTTT
D: TRBD1; size: few; J: TRBJ1-2; V: TRBV14; CDR3: CASSPGPGGFGYTF; DNA: TGTGCCAGCAGCCCCGGTCCAGGGGGCTTTGGCTACACCTTC
D: -; size: few; J: TRBJ1-1; V: TRBV19; CDR3: CASSIGVEGTEAFF; DNA: TGTGCCAGTAGTATTGGGGTCGAGGGCACTGAAGCTTTCTTT
D: TRBD1; size: many; J: TRBJ1-1; V: TRBV29-1; CDR3: CSVAGQLNTEAFF; DNA: TGCAGCGTGGCGGGACAGTTGAACACTGAAGCTTTCTTT
D: -; size: few; J: TRBJ2-2; V: TRBV27; CDR3: CASGSTGELFF; DNA: TGTGCCTCAGGGTCAACCGGGGAGCTGTTTTTT
D: -; size: many; J: TRBJ2-5; V: TRBV14; CDR3: CASSQDSIYLKETQYF; DNA: TGTGCCAGCAGCCAAGATAGCATCTACCTGAAGGAGACCCAGTACTTC
D: TRBD2; size: few; J: TRBJ2-5; V: TRBV20-1; CDR3: CSARVAGGPQETQYF; DNA: TGCAGTGCTAGAGTAGCGGGGGGACCCCAAGAGACCCAGTACTTC
D: TRBD2; size: few; J: TRBJ2-1; V: TRBV20-1; CDR3: CSAPPGLAGGREQFF; DNA: TGCAGTGCTCCCCCGGGACTAGCGGGGGGGCGAGAGCAGTTCTTC
D: -; size: few; J: TRBJ1-3; V: TRBV2; CDR3: CASSESRGGNTIYF; DNA: TGTGCCAGCAGTGAAAGCAGGGGTGGAAACACCATATATTTT
D: TRBD2; size: few; J: TRBJ2-5; V: TRBV3-1; CDR3: CASSQVWRVGLAGIGETQYF; DNA: TGTGCCAGCAGCCAAGTCTGGAGGGTCGGGCTAGCGGGGATCGGGGAGACCCAGTACTTC
D: TRBD1; size: -; J: TRBJ1-6; V: TRBV2; CDR3: CASSEDRGSPLHF; DNA: TGTGCCAGCAGTGAAGACAGGGGTTCACCCCTCCACTTT
D: TRBD1; size: few; J: TRBJ2-7; V: TRBV9; CDR3: CASSGGTDPYEQYF; DNA: TGTGCCAGCAGCGGAGGGACAGACCCCTACGAGCAGTACTTC
D: -; size: many; J: TRBJ1-2; V: TRBV7-2; CDR3: CASSPTPQDGYTF; DNA: TGTGCCAGCAGCCCTACCCCCCAGGATGGCTACACCTTC
D: TRBD1; size: few; J: TRBJ2-5; V: TRBV7-7; CDR3: CASAPGQGYQETQYF; DNA: TGTGCTAGCGCACCGGGACAGGGATACCAAGAGACCCAGTACTTC
D: TRBD1; size: few; J: TRBJ2-1; V: TRBV14; CDR3: CASRRTGTGGYNEQFF; DNA: TGTGCCAGCAGGCGAACCGGGACAGGGGGCTACAATGAGCAGTTCTTC
D: -; size: few; J: TRBJ2-3; V: TRBV5-4; CDR3: CASSDAIAGSDTQYF; DNA: TGTGCCAGCAGCGATGCCATTGCCGGGTCAGATACGCAGTATTTT
D: TRBD2; size: few; J: TRBJ2-2; V: TRBV11-2; CDR3: CASSSMGLAANTGELFF; DNA: TGTGCCAGCAGCTCCATGGGACTAGCGGCGAACACCGGGGAGCTGTTTTTT
D: TRBD2; size: -; J: TRBJ2-1; V: TRBV19; CDR3: CASSPTLTSGSYNEQFF; DNA: TGTGCCAGTAGTCCTACTTTAACTAGCGGGTCCTACAATGAGCAGTTCTTC
D: -; size: -; J: TRBJ2-3; V: TRBV29-1; CDR3: CSVFDPADTQYF; DNA: TGCAGCGTTTTTGACCCCGCAGATACGCAGTATTTT
D: TRBD1; size: once; J: TRBJ2-1; V: TRBV12-3/TRBV12-4; CDR3: CASSLRDRRNEQFF; DNA: TGTGCCAGCAGTTTGAGGGACAGACGAAATGAGCAGTTCTTC
D: TRBD2; size: -; J: TRBJ2-1; V: TRBV20-1; CDR3: CSAGARIGRGGPRNEQFF; DNA: TGCAGTGCTGGAGCCAGAATAGGGCGGGGGGGCCCGAGGAATGAGCAGTTCTTC
D: -; size: few; J: TRBJ2-6; V: TRBV7-9; CDR3: CASSLGRGGANVLTF; DNA: TGTGCCAGCAGCTTGGGGCGCGGAGGGGCCAACGTCCTGACTTTC
D: -; size: -; J: TRBJ2-1; V: TRBV11-2; CDR3: CASSLVRYQAHEQFF; DNA: TGTGCCAGCAGCTTAGTTCGCTACCAAGCCCATGAGCAGTTCTTC
D: -; size: -; J: TRBJ1-1; V: TRBV29-1; CDR3: CSVEGGQNTEAFF; DNA: TGCAGCGTTGAAGGGGGCCAGAACACTGAAGCTTTCTTT